This entry features one TCR beta chain sequence. This entry belongs to a study of blood T cell repertoires in COVID-19. About the study: There were acute and convalescent COVID-19 samples, and they came from the United States, Italy and Spain. T cells, B-cell-depleted T cells, or PBMCs provided the cDNA or gDNA that served as material.

Between the trimmed V and J ends, which lost 7 bases and 1 base, there was a span of 16 bases. Looked up from germline, CDR1 is MDHEN and CDR2 is SYDVKM. This CDR3 has 16 amino acids. Original processing methods: Quantification of nucleated cells was approximated via reference gene primer amplification. Clones were read by immunoSEQ multiplex PCR, and TCRdb kept only the in-frame ones, dropping some. From that table come the V and J calls and clone size; the DNA was used to work out D and trimming. Among about 12,000 clones listed, about nine tenths were seen once. The origin of this receptor is a man between 65 and 85 years old with active COVID-19. The chain carries TRBV28 and TRBJ2-2, with D unresolved. Sequencing was done on a sample of peripheral blood. CDR3 coding DNA: TGTGCCAGCACCCCTCCCAGGCAGGTGAACACCGGGGAGCTGTTTTTT. Encoded protein: CASTPPRQVNTGELFF. Drawing the rest from reference TRBV28 and TRBJ2-2, the complete variable domain is DVKVTQSSRYLVKRTGEKVFLECVQDMDHENMFWYRQDPGLGLRLIYFSYDVKMKEKGDIPEGYSVSREKKERFSLILESASTNQTSMYLCASTPPRQVNTGELFFGEGSRLTVL.